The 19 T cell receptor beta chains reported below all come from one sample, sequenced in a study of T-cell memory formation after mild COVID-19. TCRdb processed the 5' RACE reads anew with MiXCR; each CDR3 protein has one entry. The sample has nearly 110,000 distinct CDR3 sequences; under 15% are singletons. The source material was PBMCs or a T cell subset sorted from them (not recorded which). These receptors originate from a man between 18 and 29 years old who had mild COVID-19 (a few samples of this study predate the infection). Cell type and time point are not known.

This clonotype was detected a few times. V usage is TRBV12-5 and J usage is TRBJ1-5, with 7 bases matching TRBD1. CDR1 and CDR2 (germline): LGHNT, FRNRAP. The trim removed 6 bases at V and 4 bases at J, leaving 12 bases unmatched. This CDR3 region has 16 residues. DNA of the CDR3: TGTGCTAGTGGGGCCCCGAACAGGGGAGCAAATCAGCCCCAGCATTTT. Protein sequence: CASGAPNRGANQPQHF.

CDR3 residues: CASSETSGESYEQYV. Here the CDR3 DNA reads TGTGCCAGCAGCGAGACTAGCGGGGAGTCCTACGAGCAGTACGTC. The chain couples TRBV7-9 to TRBJ2-7; TRBD2 matches 11 bases. Trimming took 5 bases from V and 1 from J; bases not matched to a gene: 4. Germline CDR1 and CDR2: SEHNR and FQNEAQ (reference sequence). The CDR3 has 15 amino acids.

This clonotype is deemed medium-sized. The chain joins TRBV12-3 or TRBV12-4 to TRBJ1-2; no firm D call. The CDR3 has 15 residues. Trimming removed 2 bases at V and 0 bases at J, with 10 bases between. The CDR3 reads CASSLISLANYGYTF. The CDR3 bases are TGTGCCAGCAGTTTAATCTCCCTAGCTAACTATGGCTACACCTTC.

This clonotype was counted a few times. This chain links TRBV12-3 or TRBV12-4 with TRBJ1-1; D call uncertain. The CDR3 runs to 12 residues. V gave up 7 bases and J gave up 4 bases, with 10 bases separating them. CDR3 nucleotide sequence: TGTGCCAGCACCCCCGAGAGCACTGAAGCTTTCTTT. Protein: CASTPESTEAFF.

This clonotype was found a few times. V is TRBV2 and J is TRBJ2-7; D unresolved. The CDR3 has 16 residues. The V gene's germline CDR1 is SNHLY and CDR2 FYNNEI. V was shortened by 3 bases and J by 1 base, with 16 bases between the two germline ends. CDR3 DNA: TGTGCCAGCAGTGATTTCAGTGGGGAAACGTCCTACGAGCAGTACTTC. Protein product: CASSDFSGETSYEQYF.

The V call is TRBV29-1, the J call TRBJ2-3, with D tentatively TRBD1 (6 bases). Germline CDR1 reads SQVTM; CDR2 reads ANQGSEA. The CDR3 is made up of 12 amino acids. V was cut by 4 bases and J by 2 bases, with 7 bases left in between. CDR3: CSVVGATDTQYF. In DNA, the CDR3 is TGCAGCGTTGTGGGGGCCACAGATACGCAGTATTTT.

CDR3 sequence (DNA): TGTGCCAGCAAAAGCCGACATGCCAAAAACATTCAGTACTTC. Translating gives CASKSRHAKNIQYF. V usage is TRBV27 and J usage is TRBJ2-4; D is unclear. This CDR3 has 14 residues. V was pared by 7 bases and J by 1 base, with 11 bases between. From germline, CDR1 is MNHEY and CDR2 SMNVEV (reference sequence).

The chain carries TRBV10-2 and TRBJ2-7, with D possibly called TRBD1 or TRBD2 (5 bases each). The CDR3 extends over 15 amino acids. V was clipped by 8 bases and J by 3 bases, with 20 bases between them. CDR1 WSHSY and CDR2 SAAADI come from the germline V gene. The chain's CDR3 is CASQEPSGTFYEQYF. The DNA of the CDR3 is TGCGCCAGCCAAGAGCCCTCGGGGACCTTCTACGAGCAGTACTTC.

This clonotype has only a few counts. This CDR3 reads CASSYGGTGAQHGELFF. Written as DNA, the CDR3 is TGTGCCAGCAGTTACGGTGGGACAGGGGCGCAGCACGGGGAGCTGTTTTTT. The chain uses TRBV6-2 or TRBV6-3 and TRBJ2-2; 10 bases are shared with TRBD1. V was clipped by 2 bases and J by 7 bases; unmatched bases: 10. CDR1 is MNHEY, CDR2 SVGEGT, per germline. The CDR3 contains 17 residues.

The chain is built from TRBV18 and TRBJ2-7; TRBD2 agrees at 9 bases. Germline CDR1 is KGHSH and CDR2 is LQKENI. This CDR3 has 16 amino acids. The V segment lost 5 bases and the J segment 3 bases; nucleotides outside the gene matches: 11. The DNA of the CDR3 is TGTGCCAGCTCATCCGGGACTAGCTTAGGCTTCTACGAGCAGTACTTC. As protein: CASSSGTSLGFYEQYF.

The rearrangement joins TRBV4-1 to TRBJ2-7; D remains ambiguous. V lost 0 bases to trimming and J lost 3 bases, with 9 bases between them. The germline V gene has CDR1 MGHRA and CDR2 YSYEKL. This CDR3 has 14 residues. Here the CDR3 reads CASSQDTASYEQYF. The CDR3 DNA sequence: TGCGCCAGCAGCCAAGATACAGCCAGCTACGAGCAGTACTTC.

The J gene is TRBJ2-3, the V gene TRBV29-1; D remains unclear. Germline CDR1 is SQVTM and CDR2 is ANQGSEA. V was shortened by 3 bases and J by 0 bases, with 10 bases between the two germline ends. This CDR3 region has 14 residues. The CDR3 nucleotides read TGCAGCGTTGATTTATCTTCTAGCACAGATACGCAGTATTTT. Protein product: CSVDLSSSTDTQYF.

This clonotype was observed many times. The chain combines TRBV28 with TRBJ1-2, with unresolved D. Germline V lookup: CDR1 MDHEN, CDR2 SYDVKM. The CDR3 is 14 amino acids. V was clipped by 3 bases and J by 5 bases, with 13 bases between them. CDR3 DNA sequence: TGTGCCAGCAGTTTTCCCACCCCCACTTATGGCTACACCTTC. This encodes CASSFPTPTYGYTF.

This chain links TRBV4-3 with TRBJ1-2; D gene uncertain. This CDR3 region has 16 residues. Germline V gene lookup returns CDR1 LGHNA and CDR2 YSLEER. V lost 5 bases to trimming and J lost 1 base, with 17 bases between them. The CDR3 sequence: CASSEIGRGNNYGYTF. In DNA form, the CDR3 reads TGCGCCAGCAGCGAGATAGGGAGAGGGAATAACTATGGCTACACCTTC.

This CDR3 reads CASSTGIGWNTEAFF. CDR3 nucleotide sequence: TGTGCCAGCAGCACAGGGATCGGATGGAACACTGAAGCTTTCTTT. The V call is TRBV27, the J call TRBJ1-1; possibly TRBD1 for D (6 bases). V lost 6 bases, J lost 1 base, and 15 bases lay in between. This CDR3 has 15 amino acids. Germline V gives CDR1 MNHEY, CDR2 SMNVEV (reference sequence).

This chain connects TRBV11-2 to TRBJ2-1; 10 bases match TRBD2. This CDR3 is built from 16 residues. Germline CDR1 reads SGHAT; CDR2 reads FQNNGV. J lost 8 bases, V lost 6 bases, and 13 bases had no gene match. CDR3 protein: CASSQTWTSGSDEQFF. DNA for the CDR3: TGTGCCAGCAGTCAGACCTGGACTAGCGGCTCCGATGAGCAGTTCTTC.

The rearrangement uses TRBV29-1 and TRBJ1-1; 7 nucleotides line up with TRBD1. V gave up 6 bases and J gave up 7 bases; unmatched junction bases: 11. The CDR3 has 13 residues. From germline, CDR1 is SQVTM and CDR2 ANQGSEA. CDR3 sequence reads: CSVQVGTANEAFF. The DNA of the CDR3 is TGCAGCGTACAGGTAGGGACAGCAAATGAAGCTTTCTTT.

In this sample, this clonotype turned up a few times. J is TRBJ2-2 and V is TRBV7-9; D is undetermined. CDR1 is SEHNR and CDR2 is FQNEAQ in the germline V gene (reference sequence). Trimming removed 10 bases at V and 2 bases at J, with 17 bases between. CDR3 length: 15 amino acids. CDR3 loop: CATPAPMANTGELFF. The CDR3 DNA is TGTGCCACCCCCGCCCCGATGGCTAACACCGGGGAGCTGTTTTTT.

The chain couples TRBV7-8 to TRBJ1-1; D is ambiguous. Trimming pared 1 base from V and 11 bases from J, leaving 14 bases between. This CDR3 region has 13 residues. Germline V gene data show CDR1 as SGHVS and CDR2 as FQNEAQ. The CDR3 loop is CASSLEYQHRAFF. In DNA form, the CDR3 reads TGTGCCAGCAGCTTAGAGTATCAACACCGCGCTTTCTTT.